The 27 T cell receptor beta chains presented below share a single source sample, sequenced in a study of a mutant IDH1 vaccine in newly diagnosed glioma. Time point meaning: week 5, during vaccination. Vaccination comprised doses that each held 300 ug of mutant IDH1 20-mer peptide, plus topical imiquimod. No cognate antigen is known for these TCRs. TCRdb's table, derived via immunoSEQ multiplex PCR, lists solely in-frame clones and lacks some. Here the sample spans around 56,000 clones, roughly 82% being singletons. The sample here was PBMCs, taken from a glioma patient whose treatment included an IDH1 peptide vaccine. Receptors were obtained from a woman between 18 and 30 years old with glioma. Some clones in this sample may be carry-over from other donors' samples.

The rearrangement uses TRBV2 and TRBJ2-4, with a possible D match to TRBD1 (5 bases). V lost 0 bases, J lost 7 bases, and 13 bases lay in between. Germline V gene sequence: CDR1 SNHLY, CDR2 FYNNEI. The CDR3 extends over 15 amino acids. This CDR3 is CASSEARQGRNIQYF. Here the CDR3 DNA reads TGTGCCAGCAGTGAAGCTAGGCAGGGCCGCAACATTCAGTACTTC.

The V gene is TRBV7-9, the J gene TRBJ2-7, with a possible D match to TRBD1 (6 bases). V shed 4 bases and J shed 2 bases, with 9 bases lying between them. CDR1 SEHNR and CDR2 FQNEAQ come from the germline V gene (reference sequence). The CDR3 is made up of 13 amino acids. The CDR3 here is CASSSRDTYEQYF. In nucleotides, the CDR3 is TGTGCCAGCAGCTCCCGGGACACCTACGAGCAGTACTTC.

The chain links TRBV9 to TRBJ1-6, with TRBD1 matching 9 bases. Per germline, CDR1 SGDLS and CDR2 YYNGEE. Germline trimming cut 3 bases from V and 6 bases from J; bases unmatched to any gene: 7. The CDR3 length is 16 residues. The CDR3 here is CASSAGGQGGNSPLHF. The DNA for the CDR3 is TGTGCCAGCAGCGCAGGGGGACAGGGCGGTAATTCACCCCTCCACTTT.

The V gene is TRBV6-1, the J gene TRBJ1-1; the match to TRBD1 covers 8 bases. Germline trimming cut 2 bases from V and 7 bases from J; bases unmatched to any gene: 6. The CDR3 sequence is 14 residues long. Per the germline V gene, CDR1 is MNHNS and CDR2 is SASEGT. CDR3 sequence (DNA): TGTGCCAGCAGTGAAACAGCCGGGACAGGTGAAGCTTTCTTT. The encoded protein is CASSETAGTGEAFF.

The V and J genes are TRBV11-2 and TRBJ2-7; possibly TRBD1 for D (5 bases). Trimming took 7 bases from V and 5 from J, leaving 18 bases between them. Germline V lookup: CDR1 SGHAT, CDR2 FQNNGV. This CDR3 is built from 14 residues. The CDR3 protein is CASTQWGGLDEQYF. The CDR3 nucleotides read TGTGCCAGCACCCAATGGGGCGGCCTTGACGAGCAGTACTTC.

The rearrangement joins TRBV19 to TRBJ1-2; D uncertain. Deletions cut 6 bases from V and 2 bases from J, with 10 bases between. The CDR3 has 13 residues. From germline, CDR1 is LNHDA and CDR2 SQIVND (reference sequence). CDR3 residues: CASRERANYGYTF. The DNA for the CDR3 is TGTGCCAGTAGGGAAAGGGCCAACTATGGCTACACCTTC.

V and J are TRBV4-2 and TRBJ2-1; 7 bases fit TRBD1. CDR3 length: 12 amino acids. CDR1 and CDR2 (germline): LGHNA, YNFKEQ. Trimming took 3 bases from V and 9 from J; bases not matched to a gene: 2. This CDR3 reads CASSHRTGEQFF. The CDR3 nucleotides read TGTGCCAGCAGCCATCGGACAGGTGAGCAGTTCTTC.

The rearrangement links TRBV10-1 to TRBJ2-1; no reliable D call. The CDR3 length is 16 residues. Germline loops: CDR1 WNHNN, CDR2 SYGVQD (reference sequence). Trimming pared 0 bases from V and 0 bases from J, leaving 9 bases between. DNA of the CDR3: TGCGCCAGCAGTGAGTCGGCGGTTAGCTCCTACAATGAGCAGTTCTTC. This sequence encodes CASSESAVSSYNEQFF.

The chain carries TRBV28 and TRBJ2-4, with D possibly being TRBD2 (5 bases). There are 15 residues in the CDR3. V was shortened by 1 base and J by 0 bases, with 7 bases between the two germline ends. Germline CDR1 is MDHEN and CDR2 is SYDVKM. The DNA of the CDR3 is TGTGCCAGCAGTTTATACGGACTAGCCAAAAACATTCAGTACTTC. As protein: CASSLYGLAKNIQYF. The full variable domain, in which reference TRBV28 and TRBJ2-4 provide the parts outside the CDR3, is DVKVTQSSRYLVKRTGEKVFLECVQDMDHENMFWYRQDPGLGLRLIYFSYDVKMKEKGDIPEGYSVSREKKERFSLILESASTNQTSMYLCASSLYGLAKNIQYFGAGTRLSVL.

The V and J genes are TRBV4-3 and TRBJ1-4, with 7 positions matching TRBD1. After removal of 4 bases from V and 7 bases from J, the junction contained 6 bases not matched to a gene. CDR3 length: 14 amino acids. Germline V CDR1 and CDR2: LGHNA, YSLEER. This CDR3 reads CASSREQGFEKLFF. CDR3 coding DNA: TGCGCCAGCAGCCGAGAACAGGGGTTTGAAAAACTGTTTTTT.

The chain couples TRBV2 to TRBJ1-4; 8 bases match TRBD1. The CDR3 consists of 15 residues. CDR1 and CDR2 (germline): SNHLY, FYNNEI. V lost 1 base to trimming and J lost 10 bases; unmatched junction nucleotides: 8. The CDR3 protein is CASSEGGQGGVKLFF. CDR3 bases: TGTGCCAGCAGTGAAGGTGGACAGGGAGGTGTAAAACTGTTTTTT.

This chain links TRBV7-2 with TRBJ2-7; no reliable D call. The CDR3 runs 13 residues. Germline lookup yields CDR1 SGHTA and CDR2 FQGNSA. Trimming removed 5 bases from V and 1 base from J, with 9 bases in between. In DNA, the CDR3 is TGTGCCAGCAGCCCATCAGGATCCTACGAGCAGTACTTC. Residues: CASSPSGSYEQYF.

The gene calls are TRBV6-6 and TRBJ2-1; TRBD1 matches at 11 bases. Germline V gene lookup returns CDR1 MNHNY and CDR2 SVGAGI (reference sequence). The CDR3 runs 15 residues. V shed 6 bases, J shed 4 bases, and the junction held 5 bases outside the gene matches. The CDR3 spells CASSSGTGGYNEQFF. In DNA, the CDR3 is TGTGCCAGCAGCTCCGGGACAGGGGGGTACAATGAGCAGTTCTTC.

This clone has only a few counts. J is TRBJ2-7 and V is TRBV6-1; possibly TRBD1 for D (5 bases). Germline V gene sequence: CDR1 MNHNS, CDR2 SASEGT. The CDR3 extends over 12 amino acids. Trimming left V 4 bases short and J 3 bases short, with 7 bases between. This CDR3 reads CASSVQGYEQYF. The CDR3 region has the DNA TGTGCCAGCAGTGTTCAGGGCTACGAGCAGTACTTC.

This chain joins TRBV6-5 and TRBJ2-7, with D unresolved. CDR1 is MNHEY and CDR2 is SVGAGI in the germline V gene. V was pared by 2 bases and J by 3 bases, with 11 bases between. The CDR3 extends over 14 amino acids. CDR3 coding DNA: TGTGCCAGCAGTTACAGGGCGGAGCTCTACGAGCAGTACTTC. Protein sequence: CASSYRAELYEQYF.

A few counts support this clone. V usage is TRBV5-1 and J usage is TRBJ2-7, with D maybe TRBD2 (6 bases). This CDR3 has 17 amino acids. Per germline, CDR1 SGHRS and CDR2 YFSETQ. Trimming left V 3 bases short and J 3 bases short, with 22 bases between. The CDR3 is CASSSGLGDLRLYEQYF. CDR3 coding DNA: TGCGCCAGCAGCTCGGGACTGGGGGACCTTCGGCTCTACGAGCAGTACTTC.

This chain uses TRBV14 with TRBJ2-5; 9 bases map to TRBD2. This CDR3 contains 14 residues. In germline, CDR1 is SGHDN, CDR2 FVKESK. With 9 bases clipped from V and 7 bases from J, the junction kept 12 bases outside the gene matches. The CDR3 DNA is TGTGCCAGTTCGCGGGGGGGTCCCTATAGGACCCAGTACTTC. Translated, it gives CASSRGGPYRTQYF.

This sequence joins TRBV15 and TRBJ1-1, with 9 bases aligning to TRBD1. Germline V gives CDR1 LNHNV, CDR2 YYDKDF (reference sequence). This CDR3 is built from 17 residues. The trim removed 0 bases at V and 3 bases at J, leaving 8 bases unmatched. CDR3 sequence (DNA): TGTGCCACCAGCAGAGATGCCTTCACAGGGGGCTACACTGAAGCTTTCTTT. Translation: CATSRDAFTGGYTEAFF.

J is TRBJ1-2 and V is TRBV7-9, with a weak D call TRBD1 (6 bases). From germline, CDR1 is SEHNR and CDR2 FQNEAQ (reference sequence). This CDR3 has 18 amino acids. Trimming removed 5 bases from V and 5 bases from J, with 27 bases in between. CDR3 loop: CASSAGARVGATTYGYTF. In DNA, the CDR3 is TGTGCCAGCAGCGCAGGGGCCCGGGTCGGAGCCACCACATATGGCTACACCTTC.

The chain couples TRBV6-5 to TRBJ2-1, with 7 bases that match TRBD1. Losses at the gene ends were 6 bases for V and 8 bases for J; bases not matched to a gene: 13. Germline CDR1 and CDR2: MNHEY and SVGAGI. CDR3 length: 15 residues. The CDR3 loop reads CASSRPLTGFHEQFF. The CDR3 nucleotides read TGTGCCAGCAGCCGCCCGTTGACAGGGTTCCATGAGCAGTTCTTC.

V usage is TRBV7-9 and J usage is TRBJ1-5; the D gene is possibly TRBD1 (6 bases). Germline V gene sequence: CDR1 SEHNR, CDR2 FQNEAQ (reference sequence). The CDR3 has 14 amino acids. Between the trimmed V and J ends, which lost 6 bases and 6 bases, there was a span of 15 bases. The CDR3 bases are TGTGCCAGCAGTTTCCCAGGGGTTAGTCAGCCCCAGCATTTT. As protein: CASSFPGVSQPQHF.

J is TRBJ1-1 and V is TRBV23-1; D unresolved. TRBV23-1 is designated an ORF whose function remains uncertain. Trimming removed 4 bases at V and 7 bases at J, with 10 bases between. The CDR3 is made up of 12 amino acids. The CDR3 sequence is CASSPAPVEAFF. CDR3 nucleotide sequence: TGCGCCAGCAGTCCGGCCCCGGTTGAAGCTTTCTTT.

The rearrangement joins TRBV6-5 to TRBJ1-2; D not resolved. The CDR3 runs 14 residues. The V end was cut by 0 bases, the J end by 12 bases, with 17 bases between. Germline CDR1 is MNHEY and CDR2 is SVGAGI. The CDR3 protein is CASSYSNPSRADTF. CDR3 nucleotide sequence: TGTGCCAGCAGTTACTCGAATCCATCTAGGGCCGACACCTTC.

The genes are TRBV5-4 and TRBJ2-2; 10 bases align to TRBD2. V lost 2 bases and J lost 6; bases outside the gene matches: 4. Germline V gives CDR1 SGHNT, CDR2 YYREEE (reference sequence). CDR3 length equals 15 residues. As DNA, the CDR3 is TGTGCCAGCAGCTTACCTAGCGGGAGCGCCGGGGAGCTGTTTTTT. This encodes CASSLPSGSAGELFF. Full variable domain (remainder filled in from reference TRBV5-4 and TRBJ2-2): ETGVTQSPTHLIKTRGQQVTLRCSSQSGHNTVSWYQQALGQGPQFIFQYYREEENGRGNFPPRFSGLQFPNYSSELNVNALELDDSALYLCASSLPSGSAGELFFGEGSRLTVL.

V and J are TRBV7-3 and TRBJ1-6; no reliable D call. Germline loops: CDR1 SGHTA, CDR2 FQGTGA. Trimming shortened V by 5 bases and J by 7 bases, and 15 bases separated the two germline ends. The length of the CDR3 is 15 residues. The CDR3 DNA sequence: TGTGCCAGCAGCCACCTGCCGGCCCTCAATTCACCCCTCCACTTT. This translates into CASSHLPALNSPLHF.

V and J are TRBV5-5 and TRBJ2-7; D is possibly TRBD1 (6 bases). The length of the CDR3 is 14 residues. CDR1 is SGHKS and CDR2 is YYEKEE in the germline V gene (reference sequence). V lost 6 bases and J 5 bases, leaving 18 bases between the germline ends. CDR3 sequence reads: CASTLQGVVDEQYF. The CDR3, as DNA: TGTGCCAGCACCCTACAGGGAGTGGTCGACGAGCAGTACTTC.

This chain joins TRBV28 and TRBJ2-1, with D unclear. The CDR3 is made up of 11 amino acids. CDR1 is MDHEN and CDR2 is SYDVKM in the germline V gene. V lost 7 bases and J lost 11, with 12 bases in between. The CDR3 here is CASTSPHQQFF. CDR3 sequence (DNA): TGTGCCAGCACCTCCCCCCACCAGCAGTTCTTC.